The 14 T cell receptor beta chains presented below share a single source sample, sequenced in a study of T cell responses to AZD1222 COVID-19 vaccine. Generated by immunoSEQ multiplex PCR, the TCRdb table keeps only in-frame clones and is missing some. This table holds approximately 52,000 clones, approximately 86% found once. Material: peripheral blood, obtained 28 days after the second AZD1222 dose. Source of these receptors: an adult who received the AZD1222 COVID-19 vaccine.

The chain uses TRBV28 and TRBJ1-3, with no clear D. This CDR3 contains 15 residues. Trimming cost V 0 bases and J 5 bases, with 11 bases left between them. Germline assignment: CDR1 MDHEN and CDR2 SYDVKM. Here the CDR3 reads CASSLWEGTRNTIYF. In DNA form, the CDR3 reads TGTGCCAGCAGTTTATGGGAGGGAACCCGAAACACCATATATTTT.

The chain links TRBV5-4 to TRBJ1-1; 10 bases agree with TRBD1. Trimming took 4 bases from V and 0 from J; bases not matched to a gene: 6. Germline loops: CDR1 SGHNT, CDR2 YYREEE (reference sequence). This CDR3 contains 16 residues. CDR3 DNA sequence: TGTGCCAGCAGCCTTGGGACAGGGGACATGAACACTGAAGCTTTCTTT. Its protein is CASSLGTGDMNTEAFF.

The CDR3 DNA follows: TGTGCCAGCAGCCTGCGACTAGCAGACACCGGGGAGCTGTTTTTT. Translation: CASSLRLADTGELFF. The J gene is TRBJ2-2, the V gene TRBV7-2, with 7 bases aligning to TRBD2. V shed 5 bases and J 3 bases; nucleotides not matched to a gene: 6. This CDR3 is 15 amino acids long. The germline CDR1 and CDR2 sequences are SGHTA and FQGNSA.

V is TRBV4-2 and J is TRBJ1-5; 11 bases match TRBD1. This CDR3 region has 18 residues. The germline gives CDR1 LGHNA, CDR2 YNFKEQ. V dropped 4 bases and J dropped 7; count of bases not matched to a gene: 15. CDR3 nucleotide sequence: TGTGCCAGCAGCCCAGTTCCCCGGACAGGGGGCAGGCGGCAGCCCCAGCATTTT. Protein product: CASSPVPRTGGRRQPQHF.

The V call is TRBV19, the J call TRBJ1-5; TRBD1 might be the D (5 bases). This CDR3 contains 13 residues. Germline lookup yields CDR1 LNHDA and CDR2 SQIVND (reference sequence). V lost 7 bases, J lost 5 bases, and 12 bases lay in between. The CDR3 protein is CASKLGADQPQHF. Here the CDR3 DNA reads TGTGCCAGTAAATTAGGGGCCGATCAGCCCCAGCATTTT. Combining the CDR3 with reference TRBV19 and TRBJ1-5 gives the whole variable domain DGGITQSPKYLFRKEGQNVTLSCEQNLNHDAMYWYRQDPGQGLRLIYYSQIVNDFQKGDIAEGYSVSREKKESFPLTVTSAQKNPTAFYLCASKLGADQPQHFGDGTRLSIL.

The count of this clone is one. The CDR3 sequence is CASSFGGTGSYEQYF. The DNA of the CDR3 is TGCGCCAGCAGCTTCGGGGGTACGGGCTCCTACGAGCAGTACTTC. This chain links TRBV5-1 with TRBJ2-7, with a weak D call TRBD2 (6 bases). The CDR3 length is 15 residues. Deletions cut 2 bases from V and 0 bases from J, with 12 bases between. Germline CDR1 is SGHRS and CDR2 is YFSETQ.

The chain is built from TRBV11-3 and TRBJ2-5; D is undetermined. In germline, CDR1 is SGHNT, CDR2 YENEEA. V gave up 5 bases and J gave up 5 bases, with 12 bases separating them. This CDR3 is built from 13 residues. The CDR3 sequence: CASSIGPLETQYF. CDR3 nucleotide sequence: TGTGCCAGCAGCATCGGGCCTCTGGAGACCCAGTACTTC.

This chain connects TRBV5-1 to TRBJ2-5, with TRBD1 as a possible D gene (5 bases). The V end lost 3 bases, the J end lost 0 bases, and 12 bases lay between the germline ends. The CDR3 spans 15 residues. CDR1 and CDR2 from the germline V gene are SGHRS and YFSETQ. The CDR3 region has the DNA TGCGCCAGCAGCTCGACAGACCTGTACCAAGAGACCCAGTACTTC. Its translation is CASSSTDLYQETQYF.

The CDR3 bases are TGTGCCAGCAGCTTACTAGCGGGGACCTCCTACGAGCAGTACTTC. Translated, it gives CASSLLAGTSYEQYF. The chain couples TRBV7-3 to TRBJ2-7; 9 bases agree with TRBD2. The CDR3 covers 15 residues. Germline trimming cut 2 bases from V and 0 bases from J; bases unmatched to any gene: 2. Looked up from germline, CDR1 is SGHTA and CDR2 is FQGTGA.

The V gene is TRBV20-1, the J gene TRBJ2-7, with 8 bases matching TRBD2. Losses at the gene ends were 3 bases for V and 2 bases for J; bases not matched to a gene: 6. The CDR3 runs to 14 residues. Germline CDR1 DFQATT, CDR2 SNEGSKA (reference sequence). CDR3 bases: TGCAGTGCTAGTCCAGCGGGAGCCGCCTACGAGCAGTACTTC. This encodes CSASPAGAAYEQYF.

The count of this clone is one. The genes are TRBV6-5 and TRBJ1-6; no definite D call. The germline gives CDR1 MNHEY, CDR2 SVGAGI. Deletions cut 7 bases from V and 8 bases from J, with 12 bases between. The CDR3 spans 13 residues. CDR3 sequence: CASTWGEDSPLHF. In nucleotides, the CDR3 is TGTGCCAGCACCTGGGGAGAGGATTCACCCCTCCACTTT.

This sequence joins TRBV15 and TRBJ2-7; possibly TRBD2 for D (7 bases). The germline V and J ends were trimmed by 0 bases and 6 bases, with 9 bases remaining between them. This CDR3 contains 13 residues. Germline lookup yields CDR1 LNHNV and CDR2 YYDKDF (reference sequence). The CDR3 DNA sequence: TGTGCCACCAGCAGAGATAGGGGGGGCGAGCAGTACTTC. Protein sequence: CATSRDRGGEQYF.

Of note for this clone: The junction shows a germline mismatch at one end, possibly a read error. V and J are TRBV7-9 and TRBJ1-4; D not certain. This CDR3 is built from 14 residues. Germline CDR1 is SEHNR and CDR2 is FQNEAQ (reference sequence). Written as DNA, the CDR3 is TGTGCCAGCAGCTTAGGCCGAACTAATGAAGAACTGTTTTTT. Residues: CASSLGRTNEELFF.

The chain has TRBV6-6 and TRBJ1-6, with 7 positions matching TRBD1. CDR1 is MNHNY and CDR2 is SVGAGI in the germline V gene (reference sequence). This CDR3 spans 17 amino acids. V gave up 5 bases and J gave up 0 bases; unmatched junction bases: 7. The CDR3 region has the DNA TGTGCCAGCAGTCCCCGACAGGGAGGCTCCTATAATTCACCCCTCCACTTT. Translating it yields CASSPRQGGSYNSPLHF.